Shown below are 18 T cell receptor beta chains from a single sample sequenced in a study of vaccination and CD4 T cells after COVID-19. Treatment in this sample: approximately 9-day PBMC culture with coronavirus spike peptide pools or control peptides (ViraFEST assay). For these TCRs, the target antigens are not known. With the Oncomine TCR Beta short-read assay, DNA from cultured CD4+ T cells was sequenced. TCRdb itself ran the PCR reads through MiXCR, one entry per CDR3 protein. Of some 13,000 distinct CDR3 sequences listed, about 40% are singletons. The source was CD4+ T cells from blood, cultured in vitro, collected before SARS-CoV-2 vaccination. All receptors come from a human donor who had recovered from COVID-19.

The rearrangement uses TRBV7-2 and TRBJ1-1; no firm D call. CDR1 is SGHTA and CDR2 is FQGNSA in the germline V gene. The CDR3 contains 13 residues. Trimming took off 3 bases at V and 1 base at J, with 6 bases between the two ends. The CDR3 sequence is CASSFQANTEAFF. CDR3 coding DNA: TGTGCCAGCAGCTTTCAGGCGAACACTGAAGCTTTCTTT. Full variable domain (rest looked up from reference TRBV7-2 and TRBJ1-1): GAGVSQSPSNKVTEKGKDVELRCDPISGHTALYWYRQSLGQGLEFLIYFQGNSAPDKSGLPSDRFSAERTGGSVSTLTIQRTQQEDSAVYLCASSFQANTEAFFGQGTRLTVV.

The chain joins TRBV28 to TRBJ1-2; TRBD1 aligns across 7 bases. CDR1 and CDR2 (germline): MDHEN, SYDVKM. The CDR3 totals 11 residues. V dropped 4 bases and J dropped 7; count of bases not matched to a gene: 0. The CDR3 spells CASSWDSGYTF. CDR3 nucleotides: TGTGCCAGCAGTTGGGACAGTGGCTACACCTTC.

This clonotype was detected only a few times. The genes are TRBV11-2 and TRBJ1-6, with D possibly TRBD1 on 5 matching bases. The CDR3 loop spans 13 amino acids. Germline V lookup: CDR1 SGHAT, CDR2 FQNNGV. Trimming removed 1 base at V and 13 bases at J, with 11 bases between. This chain's CDR3 is CASSLGQGRPLHF. DNA of the CDR3: TGTGCCAGCAGCTTAGGGCAGGGTCGCCCCCTCCACTTT.

This clonotype was counted between two and nine times. This chain joins TRBV12-3 or TRBV12-4 and TRBJ1-2; D gene unclear. V lost 3 bases and J 6 bases, leaving 8 bases between the germline ends. This CDR3 spans 12 amino acids. CDR3 in DNA: TGTGCCAGCAGTTTCGGGCGACATGGCTACACCTTC. This sequence encodes CASSFGRHGYTF.

This clonotype was found once. The chain uses TRBV18 and TRBJ2-5; D unresolved. CDR3 size: 15 residues. Deletions cut 6 bases from V and 3 bases from J, with 17 bases between. Germline assignment: CDR1 KGHSH and CDR2 LQKENI. CDR3 sequence (DNA): TGTGCCAGCTCCCCTATAAGACTGACTGAAGAGACCCAGTACTTC. Protein product: CASSPIRLTEETQYF. The full variable domain, completed using reference TRBV18 and TRBJ2-5, is NAGVMQNPRHLVRRRGQEARLRCSPMKGHSHVYWYRQLPEEGLKFMVYLQKENIIDESGMPKERFSAEFPKEGPSILRIQQVVRGDSAAYFCASSPIRLTEETQYFGPGTRLLVL.

Remarks on this clonotype: This may be a read error: a much more frequent sequence differs by one nucleotide. V and J are TRBV7-2 and TRBJ2-7; D perhaps matches TRBD1 (6 bases). There are 14 residues in the CDR3. The germline V gene encodes CDR1 SGHTA and CDR2 FQGNSA. CDR3 sequence reads: CARSLAAGANEQYF. The CDR3 DNA sequence: TGTGCCAGGAGCTTAGCCGCAGGGGCAAACGAGCAGTACTTC.

V gene TRBV7-8 combines with J gene TRBJ2-7; 7 nucleotides align to TRBD2. The germline gives CDR1 SGHVS, CDR2 FQNEAQ. Losses at the gene ends were 2 bases for V and 0 bases for J; bases not matched to a gene: 4. The CDR3 has 15 amino acids. The CDR3 protein is CASSLRSSGSYEQYF. The CDR3 DNA reads TGTGCCAGCAGCTTAAGGTCTAGCGGCTCCTACGAGCAGTACTTC.

J is TRBJ2-7 and V is TRBV15; D might be TRBD1 (6 bases). Trimming shortened V by 0 bases and J by 5 bases, and 11 bases separated the two germline ends. Germline V gene lookup returns CDR1 LNHNV and CDR2 YYDKDF (reference sequence). CDR3 length: 14 amino acids. This CDR3 is CATSRETGIHEQYF. The CDR3 DNA reads as TGTGCCACCAGCAGAGAAACAGGGATCCACGAGCAGTACTTC. Variable domain in full (rest from reference TRBV15 and TRBJ2-7): DAMVIQNPRYQVTQFGKPVTLSCSQTLNHNVMYWYQQKSSQAPKLLFHYYDKDFNNEADTPDNFQSRRPNTSFCFLDIRSPGLGDTAMYLCATSRETGIHEQYFGPGTRLTVT.

Remarks on this clonotype: One end of the junction fails to match germline, which may point to a read error. The chain combines TRBV7-9 with TRBJ1-1, with TRBD1 matching 7 bases. Germline loops: CDR1 SEHNR, CDR2 FQNEAQ (reference sequence). This CDR3 contains 16 residues. CDR3 nucleotide sequence: TGTGCCAGCAGCGCAAGACGACAGGGCAACGACACTGGAGCTTTCTTT. Translated: CASSARRQGNDTGAFF.

The chain has TRBV27 and TRBJ2-7; tentative D call: TRBD2 (5 bases). The germline V and J ends were trimmed by 6 bases and 2 bases, with 11 bases remaining between them. This CDR3 is 13 amino acids long. Germline V gene data show CDR1 as MNHEY and CDR2 as SMNVEV (reference sequence). The CDR3 bases are TGTGCCAGCAGGCAAGCGGCCACCTACGAGCAGTACTTC. Its protein product is CASRQAATYEQYF.

This rearrangement joins TRBV20-1 to TRBJ2-1, with a possible D match to TRBD2 (5 bases). V was cut by 3 bases and J by 2 bases, with 11 bases left in between. Germline V gene lookup returns CDR1 DFQATT and CDR2 SNEGSKA (reference sequence). CDR3 length equals 14 residues. CDR3: CSASSSPPYNEQFF. In nucleotides, the CDR3 is TGCAGTGCTAGCTCTAGCCCTCCCTACAATGAGCAGTTCTTC.

This clonotype was counted a few times. The rearrangement links TRBV27 to TRBJ2-7; TRBD2 matches 10 bases. There are 15 residues in the CDR3. Per the germline V gene, CDR1 is MNHEY and CDR2 is SMNVEV (reference sequence). V was pared by 6 bases and J by 0 bases, with 5 bases of the junction left unmatched. CDR3 DNA: TGTGCCAGCAGACTAGCGGGATGGAGCTCCTACGAGCAGTACTTC. Its translation is CASRLAGWSSYEQYF.

This clonotype was observed a handful of times. The J gene is TRBJ1-2, the V gene TRBV6-2 or TRBV6-3; D not certain. Germline V CDR1 and CDR2: MNHEY, SVGEGT. This CDR3 contains 13 residues. V gave up 5 bases and J gave up 0 bases, with 7 bases separating them. Here the CDR3 reads CASSMVSNYGYTF. CDR3 bases: TGTGCCAGCAGTATGGTGTCTAACTATGGCTACACCTTC.

The rearrangement links TRBV20-1 to TRBJ1-3, with D unclear. This CDR3 spans 14 amino acids. V was shortened by 5 bases and J by 0 bases, with 11 bases between the two germline ends. The germline V gene has CDR1 DFQATT and CDR2 SNEGSKA (reference sequence). The CDR3, as DNA: TGCAGTGCTGGGGTCCGGAACTCTGGAAACACCATATATTTT. Amino acid sequence: CSAGVRNSGNTIYF.

The chain couples TRBV7-2 to TRBJ1-2; D ambiguous. The CDR3 is 17 amino acids. The V and J ends lost 5 bases and 8 bases respectively, with 27 bases between them. Per germline, CDR1 SGHTA and CDR2 FQGNSA. CDR3 nucleotide sequence: TGTGCCAGCAGCCTCGCCCGACAAGCTACCACCACGAGGGGCTACACCTTC. Its protein product is CASSLARQATTTRGYTF.

This clonotype turned up a few times. This chain links TRBV6-1 with TRBJ2-7; D gene ambiguous. Between the trimmed V and J ends, which lost 5 bases and 7 bases, there was a span of 12 bases. CDR3 size: 12 residues. Per germline, CDR1 MNHNS and CDR2 SASEGT. The CDR3 DNA reads TGTGCCAGCAGTCGGCGCGTAGGGGAGCAGTACTTC. As protein: CASSRRVGEQYF.

This sequence joins TRBV20-1 and TRBJ2-3, with 8 bases aligning to TRBD2. The V and J ends lost 3 bases and 4 bases, in that order; junction bases with no gene match: 12. Germline V gives CDR1 DFQATT, CDR2 SNEGSKA (reference sequence). This CDR3 region has 16 residues. Written as DNA, the CDR3 is TGCAGTGCTAGCCGCCCGACTAGCGATGGGGCAGATACGCAGTATTTT. As protein: CSASRPTSDGADTQYF.

This clonotype was counted between two and nine times. The chain employs TRBV20-1 and TRBJ2-1; D gene uncertain. Germline V gene sequence: CDR1 DFQATT, CDR2 SNEGSKA (reference sequence). The CDR3 runs to 13 residues. Trimming stripped 1 base from V and 3 bases from J, with 7 bases between. CDR3 region: CSARGPVYNEQFF. DNA of the CDR3: TGCAGTGCTAGAGGTCCAGTCTACAATGAGCAGTTCTTC.